The source of this T cell receptor (beta chain) is a study of blood T cells in healthy people across ages. Study-level points and caveats: Estimates based on one million T cells were treated as lower bounds.

The CDR3 covers 16 residues. V shed 2 bases, J shed 9 bases, and the junction held 8 bases outside the gene matches. In germline, CDR1 is MNHEY, CDR2 SVGAGI. Concerning this clonotype itself: What it recognizes is unknown.

Then a second PCR, running roughly 7 to 11 cycles, was carried out with a sample-barcoded 5' primer and a J-beta primer mix. Each CDR3 protein gets one entry after TCRdb re-called the 5' RACE reads with MiXCR. The sample has fewer than 600,000 distinct CDR3 sequences; roughly a quarter are singletons. The same specimen was also included in a second study, on T cells of mothers and their children.

Input material: blood. The rearrangement uses TRBV6-5 and TRBJ2-1; 12 positions match TRBD2. This TCR was recovered from a boy aged 2 to 10 in good health. CDR3 in DNA: TGTGCCAGCAGTTACAGTCGACTAGCGGGAGAAAGTGAGCAGTTCTTC. Its translation is CASSYSRLAGESEQFF.